This TCR beta chain was observed in a study of T-cell reconstitution after alpha-beta-depleted transplantation in children. Unique molecular identifiers featured in how the TCRbeta library was prepared. TCRdb used MiXCR to reprocess the PCR reads, holding one entry per CDR3 protein. This sample carries a few hundred thousand distinct CDR3 sequences, 24% of them seen once, and the ten largest clones take about 5%. This CDR3 contains 14 residues. Per germline, CDR1 MNHEY and CDR2 SVGAGI. The V end lost 2 bases, the J end lost 3 bases, and 11 bases lay between the germline ends. This clonotype was seen more than once but under ten times.

The V call is TRBV6-5, the J call TRBJ2-7; weak D call: TRBD2 (5 bases). The sequencing here drew on PBMCs, mostly from graft donor cells, taken 360 days after TCRalphabeta/CD19-depleted stem cell transplant. This receptor was taken from a female patient aged 2-9 years who had a stem cell transplant for congenital amegakaryocytic thrombocytopenia, so the T cells may come from the graft donor. CDR3 in amino acids: CASSYGGDYYEQYF. For the CDR3, the DNA is TGTGCCAGCAGTTACGGCGGAGACTACTACGAGCAGTACTTC.